These 4 T cell receptor beta chains were all obtained from the same sample, sequenced in a study of CD8 T cells in Susac syndrome. Reverse transcription of roughly 0.45 to 1 ug RNA was performed with random hexamers. TCRdb processed the immunoSEQ multiplex PCR reads anew with MiXCR; each CDR3 protein has one entry. The profile shows a few hundred thousand distinct CDR3 sequences, 95% of them singletons. The specimen sequenced was CD4+ T cells from PBMCs. Source of these receptors: a human donor with multiple sclerosis.

The V call is TRBV12-5, the J call TRBJ1-5, with unresolved D. The CDR3 extends over 12 amino acids. Deletions cut 10 bases from V and 3 bases from J, with 10 bases between. From germline, CDR1 is LGHNT and CDR2 FRNRAP. In DNA form, the CDR3 reads TGTGCTACCGCGGAGGCCAATCAGCCCCAGCATTTT. This translates into CATAEANQPQHF.

The rearrangement joins TRBV12-3 or TRBV12-4 to TRBJ2-2; no definite D call. Trimming pared 3 bases from V and 0 bases from J, leaving 8 bases between. CDR3 length: 15 amino acids. The CDR3 DNA reads TGTGCCAGCAGTTTGTATGTCGCGAACACCGGGGAGCTGTTTTTT. Amino acid sequence: CASSLYVANTGELFF.

In its sample, this clonotype was seen once. V usage is TRBV7-9 and J usage is TRBJ2-2; D possibly corresponds to TRBD1 (5 bases). The V end lost 10 bases, the J end lost 1 base, and 16 bases lay between the germline ends. Germline assignment: CDR1 SEHNR and CDR2 FQNEAQ (reference sequence). There are 15 residues in the CDR3. DNA for the CDR3: TGTGCCACACACCAGGCAGGGAAGAACACCGGGGAGCTGTTTTTT. This translates into CATHQAGKNTGELFF.

V and J are TRBV18 and TRBJ2-7; D is unclear. The germline V gene has CDR1 KGHSH and CDR2 LQKENI. Deletions cut 5 bases from V and 6 bases from J, with 17 bases between. This CDR3 is built from 14 residues. The CDR3 here is CASSAKNSGGEQYF. The CDR3, as DNA: TGTGCCAGCTCAGCTAAGAATTCCGGTGGCGAGCAGTACTTC. Based on the CDR3 plus reference TRBV18 and TRBJ2-7, the full variable domain is NAGVMQNPRHLVRRRGQEARLRCSPMKGHSHVYWYRQLPEEGLKFMVYLQKENIIDESGMPKERFSAEFPKEGPSILRIQQVVRGDSAAYFCASSAKNSGGEQYFGPGTRLTVT.